The clone carrying this TCR beta chain has a count of ten or more. This sample was taken from a study of T-cell reconstitution after alpha-beta-depleted transplantation in children. Germline trimming cut 1 base from V and 3 bases from J; bases unmatched to any gene: 8. The length of the CDR3 is 16 residues. Germline V gives CDR1 DFQATT, CDR2 SNEGSKA (reference sequence). Molecular barcoding with unique molecular identifiers was used for the TCRbeta library. One entry per CDR3 protein, called by TCRdb with MiXCR from the PCR reads. Of roughly 120,000 distinct CDR3 sequences detected, about a tenth appear once; the ten largest clones hold 6.5% to 9.5%.

The TCR originated in a human donor who donated a stem cell graft to a child with acute lymphoblastic leukemia. Sequences were derived from PBMCs from the stem cell graft donor, sampled from the stem cell graft. The gene calls are TRBV20-1 and TRBJ1-1; TRBD1 matches 10 bases. The DNA for the CDR3 is TGCAGTGCTAGAGTCCCCCTCGGACAGGGGGACACTGAAGCTTTCTTT. Protein sequence: CSARVPLGQGDTEAFF.